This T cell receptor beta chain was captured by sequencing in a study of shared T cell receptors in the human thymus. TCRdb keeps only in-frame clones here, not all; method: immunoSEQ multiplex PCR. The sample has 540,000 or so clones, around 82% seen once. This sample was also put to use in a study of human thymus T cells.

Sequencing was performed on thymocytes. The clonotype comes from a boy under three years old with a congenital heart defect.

The CDR3 region has the DNA TGTGCCACCAGCAGAGATATAGGGGGGGACGCTCGCGAGCAGTACTTC. The encoded protein is CATSRDIGGDAREQYF. The rearrangement links TRBV15 to TRBJ2-7; TRBD2 is a possible D gene (7 bases). This CDR3 comprises 16 residues. CDR1 LNHNV and CDR2 YYDKDF come from the germline V gene (reference sequence). The V end was cut by 0 bases, the J end by 6 bases, with 18 bases between.